The clone carrying this T cell receptor (beta chain) was observed a few times. Its antigen remains unidentified. This record belongs to a study of cytomegalovirus exposure and HLA in healthy donors. Study-level findings and limits: Later on, a genetic analysis was performed. It linked a missense variant in DCLRE1C with V- and J-gene trimming of TCR beta.

PCR primers comprised 60 Vbeta and 13 Jbeta primers. Some clones are missing from TCRdb's copy, which holds only in-frame ones; the method was immunoSEQ multiplex PCR. The repertoire consists of roughly 86,000 clones, with over 50% occurring once and the leading ten covering under 4%. The material sequenced was PBMCs. The clonotype was recovered from a man younger than 45 in good health and CMV-seronegative.

The CDR3 spells CASSLSERSWTQYF. CDR3 DNA: TGTGCCAGCAGTTTATCGGAGAGAAGCTGGACCCAGTACTTC. The V gene is TRBV27, the J gene TRBJ2-5; D is ambiguous. From germline, CDR1 is MNHEY and CDR2 SMNVEV (reference sequence). V lost 0 bases and J lost 7, with 12 bases in between. The CDR3 loop spans 14 amino acids.